This TCR beta chain was sequenced in a study of blood T cells in healthy people across ages. Notes on the study in general: Investigators treated diversity estimates from one million T cells as underestimates. No one knew whether donors had CMV, which possibly confounded expanded clonotype changes.

A sample-barcoded 5' primer and a J-beta primer mix were used in a second PCR of about 6 to 12 cycles. TCRdb re-analysed the 5' RACE reads in MiXCR, keeping a single row per CDR3 protein. There are about 800,000 distinct CDR3 sequences in the sample; 25% occur only once, and 3% to 4.5% lies in the top ten. With respect to this clonotype: Its antigen is still unknown.

The length of the CDR3 is 18 residues. CDR1 is SGDLS, CDR2 YYNGEE, per germline. V gave up 3 bases and J gave up 3 bases, with 21 bases separating them. Another study also made use of these data, one on T cells of mothers and their children. As that study records: Every mother supplied over 9.5 million TCR beta CDR3 reads and every child around 3 million. No T cell clones of persistent microchimeric origin were detected.

This chain links TRBV9 with TRBJ2-2; the D gene is possibly TRBD2 (5 bases). The sequenced material came from blood. The clonotype comes from a boy younger than 18 in good health. The CDR3 coding sequence is TGTGCCAGCAGCGAAGATACTCCGGGGAAACGGGACACCGGGGAGCTGTTTTTT. It yields the protein CASSEDTPGKRDTGELFF.